A selection of T cell receptor beta chains follows, all from one sample in a study of post-analysis software for immune sequencing data. Using its own MiXCR run on the PCR reads, TCRdb lists one record per CDR3 protein. The repertoire holds hundreds of thousands of distinct CDR3 sequences, with 59% as singletons. The sequencing input was blood. The receptor source for this set is a girl aged 2 to 10 with multiple sclerosis. Each CDR3 is given with its conserved first and last residue. The order of the fields is V gene, J gene, clone size, D gene, CDR3 protein, CDR3 DNA. D genes are given only for firm matches. Only part of the rows carry a size: once, few, many, or a class if the clone is expanded.

TRBV18,TRBJ2-1,few,TRBD2,CASSPVGLAGGLEQFF,TGTGCCAGCTCACCCGTCGGACTAGCGGGAGGCCTGGAGCAGTTCTTC
TRBV29-1,TRBJ1-1,NA,TRBD1,CSVRTGGGEAFF,TGCAGCGTTAGGACAGGTGGGGGTGAAGCTTTCTTT
TRBV28,TRBJ2-7,few,NA,CASSLIILGKRLPYEQYF,TGTGCCAGCAGTTTAATAATTCTGGGAAAGCGGCTTCCATATGAGCAGTACTTC
TRBV15,TRBJ2-1,few,TRBD2,CATSRVGGSAYNEQFF,TGTGCCACCAGCAGAGTTGGCGGGAGCGCCTACAATGAGCAGTTCTTC
TRBV12-3/TRBV12-4,TRBJ2-7,NA,TRBD2,CASRGTSGAYEQYF,TGTGCCAGCAGGGGGACTAGCGGGGCCTACGAGCAGTACTTC
TRBV10-3,TRBJ1-1,NA,NA,CAISDMALNTEAFF,TGTGCCATCAGTGATATGGCGCTGAACACTGAAGCTTTCTTT
TRBV7-7,TRBJ2-7,NA,NA,CASSLLFAGPNEQYF,TGTGCCAGCAGCTTACTGTTTGCGGGCCCCAATGAGCAGTACTTC
TRBV4-2,TRBJ2-3,few,TRBD2,CASSPERTSLTDTQYF,TGTGCCAGCAGCCCAGAGAGGACTAGCCTCACAGATACGCAGTATTTT
TRBV6-2/TRBV6-3,TRBJ1-1,NA,NA,CATRRGDTEAFF,TGTGCCACCCGACGGGGGGACACTGAAGCTTTCTTT
TRBV11-2,TRBJ2-2,NA,NA,CASSLVPGELFF,TGTGCCAGCAGCTTAGTTCCCGGGGAGCTGTTTTTT
TRBV20-1,TRBJ2-3,NA,NA,CSARLVADTQYF,TGCAGTGCTAGACTGGTTGCAGATACGCAGTATTTT
TRBV12-3/TRBV12-4,TRBJ2-4,NA,NA,CASSLRAGIAKNIQYF,TGTGCCAGCAGTTTGAGGGCGGGGATAGCCAAAAACATTCAGTACTTC
TRBV7-2,TRBJ2-5,NA,NA,CASSSLDSREETQYF,TGTGCCAGCAGCTCATTAGATAGCAGGGAGGAGACCCAGTACTTC
TRBV29-1,TRBJ1-1,NA,TRBD1,CSAEQGAEGTEAFF,TGCAGCGCAGAACAGGGGGCTGAGGGCACTGAAGCTTTCTTT
TRBV24-1,TRBJ2-5,NA,TRBD1,CATSLTGDTRETQYF,TGTGCCACCAGCCTGACAGGGGACACCCGGGAGACCCAGTACTTC
TRBV6-2/TRBV6-3,TRBJ2-7,NA,NA,CASSPSRNYEQYF,TGTGCCAGCAGCCCGTCACGGAACTACGAGCAGTACTTC
TRBV30,TRBJ2-2,NA,TRBD2,CAWSVIAGVTGELFF,TGTGCCTGGAGTGTTATAGCGGGAGTCACCGGGGAGCTGTTTTTT
TRBV20-1,TRBJ2-7,NA,NA,CSAGRQGSGRRYEQYF,TGCAGTGCTGGAAGACAGGGTTCCGGGAGGAGGTACGAGCAGTACTTC
TRBV6-6,TRBJ2-4,NA,TRBD2,CASSYNLLAGPPREQYF,TGTGCCAGCAGTTACAACCTTCTAGCGGGCCCTCCGAGGGAGCAGTACTTC
TRBV7-9,TRBJ2-1,NA,TRBD2,CASSLISRGRAYNEQFF,TGTGCCAGCAGCTTAATCTCGAGAGGGAGGGCCTACAATGAGCAGTTCTTC
TRBV9,TRBJ1-2,NA,TRBD1,CASSAPGQGHYGYTF,TGTGCCAGCAGCGCCCCGGGACAGGGGCATTATGGCTACACCTTC
TRBV12-3/TRBV12-4,TRBJ2-7,NA,TRBD2,CASSLWGLAGTQYF,TGTGCCAGCAGTCTGTGGGGACTAGCGGGAACCCAGTACTTC
TRBV12-3/TRBV12-4,TRBJ2-1,NA,NA,CASNLAGGSYNEQFF,TGTGCCAGCAATTTAGCCGGGGGCTCCTACAATGAGCAGTTCTTC
TRBV6-5,TRBJ2-7,NA,TRBD2,CASRSAGTSGSEQYF,TGTGCCAGCAGGTCCGCCGGGACTAGCGGGAGCGAGCAGTACTTC
TRBV27,TRBJ2-6,few,NA,CASSLYSSASSGANVLTF,TGTGCCAGCAGTTTATATTCTTCGGCCTCCTCTGGGGCCAACGTCCTGACTTTC
TRBV29-1,TRBJ2-3,NA,NA,CSVGGISRDLRTDTQYF,TGCAGCGTTGGGGGGATCTCTCGGGACCTCCGCACAGATACGCAGTATTTT
TRBV6-2/TRBV6-3,TRBJ2-4,once,TRBD1,CANRGPTSLAKNIQYF,TGTGCCAACAGGGGCCCGACAAGCCTAGCCAAAAACATTCAGTACTTC